The rows below give T cell receptor beta chains drawn from one sample of a study of T-cell memory formation after mild COVID-19. MiXCR, applied by TCRdb to the 5' RACE reads, yields one record per CDR3 protein. There are 350,000 to 450,000 distinct CDR3 sequences in the sample; 24% occur only once, and around 8.8% lies in the top ten. The sequencing sample was made of PBMCs or a T cell subset sorted from them (not recorded which). The receptors were sampled from an adult woman who had mild COVID-19 (a few samples of this study predate the infection). Cell type and time point are not known. CDR3s include the opening cysteine and the closing phenylalanine or tryptophan. Fields, in order: CDR3 DNA, CDR3 protein, clone size, V gene, J gene, D gene. A D gene is named only where the DNA matches it firmly. Clone size is not always given. Where it is, it says once, few, many or a class for expanded clones.

CDR3 DNA: TGTGCCAGCAGCCTGCGGGGTGCTTACTACAATGAGCAGTTCTTC; CDR3 protein: CASSLRGAYYNEQFF; clone size: few; V gene: TRBV5-6; J gene: TRBJ2-1; D gene: NA
CDR3 DNA: TGCAGTGCTAGGAGGGACAGTACCTACGAGCAGTACTTC; CDR3 protein: CSARRDSTYEQYF; clone size: NA; V gene: TRBV20-1; J gene: TRBJ2-7; D gene: TRBD1
CDR3 DNA: TGTGCCAGCAGCTTAAATGGTGGGGGGGTCTCCTACAATGAGCAGTTCTTC; CDR3 protein: CASSLNGGGVSYNEQFF; clone size: few; V gene: TRBV7-3; J gene: TRBJ2-1; D gene: TRBD2
CDR3 DNA: TGCGCCAGCAGTGAATCGGACAGGGGGCGACCCTACGAGCAGTACTTC; CDR3 protein: CASSESDRGRPYEQYF; clone size: NA; V gene: TRBV10-2; J gene: TRBJ2-7; D gene: TRBD1
CDR3 DNA: TGTGCCAGCAGCTTCCTCCGCCCTGAAGCTTTCTTT; CDR3 protein: CASSFLRPEAFF; clone size: NA; V gene: TRBV11-2; J gene: TRBJ1-1; D gene: NA
CDR3 DNA: TGTGCCAGCAGCTTTCGGCATGAGGGTACCTACGAGCAGTACTTC; CDR3 protein: CASSFRHEGTYEQYF; clone size: medium-sized; V gene: TRBV7-8; J gene: TRBJ2-7; D gene: NA
CDR3 DNA: TGTGCCAGCTTCGAGGGGGGGGTCCGCCTCTACACAGATACGCAGTATTTT; CDR3 protein: CASFEGGVRLYTDTQYF; clone size: few; V gene: TRBV7-3; J gene: TRBJ2-3; D gene: NA
CDR3 DNA: TGTGCCAGCAGTTCGGGACAAGGCGAAGGGGAGACCCAGTACTTC; CDR3 protein: CASSSGQGEGETQYF; clone size: NA; V gene: TRBV27; J gene: TRBJ2-5; D gene: NA
CDR3 DNA: TGTGCCAGCAGCCAATCTAGCGTCTCCTACGAGCAGTACTTC; CDR3 protein: CASSQSSVSYEQYF; clone size: NA; V gene: TRBV4-2; J gene: TRBJ2-7; D gene: NA
CDR3 DNA: TGTGCCAGCAGCTTAACCCCCTATACCGGGGAGCTGTTTTTT; CDR3 protein: CASSLTPYTGELFF; clone size: NA; V gene: TRBV7-3; J gene: TRBJ2-2; D gene: NA
CDR3 DNA: TGTGCCAGCAGCCGCAAAGAGACCCAGTACTTC; CDR3 protein: CASSRKETQYF; clone size: few; V gene: TRBV12-3/TRBV12-4; J gene: TRBJ2-5; D gene: NA
CDR3 DNA: TGCAGTGCTAGAGATCTTCGGGACAGGGGGTATCAGCCCCAGCATTTT; CDR3 protein: CSARDLRDRGYQPQHF; clone size: few; V gene: TRBV20-1; J gene: TRBJ1-5; D gene: TRBD1
CDR3 DNA: TGTGCCAGCAGCTTAGCGCTTGAGAGGGCGTCCAATTCACCCCTCCACTTT; CDR3 protein: CASSLALERASNSPLHF; clone size: NA; V gene: TRBV7-6; J gene: TRBJ1-6; D gene: NA
CDR3 DNA: TGTGCCAGCAGCTTCCGGTTGGCGGGAGGGCGGCACGAGCAGTACTTC; CDR3 protein: CASSFRLAGGRHEQYF; clone size: NA; V gene: TRBV11-1; J gene: TRBJ2-7; D gene: TRBD2
CDR3 DNA: TGTGCCAGCAGCGAAGACCCCGGGACAGGGGCCTACGAGCAGTACTTC; CDR3 protein: CASSEDPGTGAYEQYF; clone size: NA; V gene: TRBV21-1; J gene: TRBJ2-7; D gene: NA
CDR3 DNA: TGTGCCAGCAGCCGTACAGTTTCGACTGAAGCTTTCTTT; CDR3 protein: CASSRTVSTEAFF; clone size: few; V gene: TRBV11-1; J gene: TRBJ1-1; D gene: NA
CDR3 DNA: TGTGCCAGCAGCTTGGCGGAGACAGGGAGGTATGGCTACACCTTC; CDR3 protein: CASSLAETGRYGYTF; clone size: NA; V gene: TRBV7-9; J gene: TRBJ1-2; D gene: TRBD1
CDR3 DNA: TGTGCCAGCAGTAGAAGAGCCGGGCGCAATGAAAAACTGTTTTTT; CDR3 protein: CASSRRAGRNEKLFF; clone size: NA; V gene: TRBV6-1; J gene: TRBJ1-4; D gene: NA
CDR3 DNA: TGCAGTGCCAGCAGACTAGCGGGAGCCTACGAGCAGTACTTC; CDR3 protein: CSASRLAGAYEQYF; clone size: NA; V gene: TRBV20-1; J gene: TRBJ2-7; D gene: TRBD2
CDR3 DNA: TGTGCCAGCAGTGGGGGGGACAGGGTCTACAATGAGCAGTTCTTC; CDR3 protein: CASSGGDRVYNEQFF; clone size: NA; V gene: TRBV6-1; J gene: TRBJ2-1; D gene: TRBD1
CDR3 DNA: TGTGCCAGCAGTTACTCGAGGGACACCGATACGCAGTATTTT; CDR3 protein: CASSYSRDTDTQYF; clone size: NA; V gene: TRBV6-5; J gene: TRBJ2-3; D gene: NA
CDR3 DNA: TGTGCCAGCAGCGGAGCGGGGGGCCCCACAGATACGCAGTATTTT; CDR3 protein: CASSGAGGPTDTQYF; clone size: NA; V gene: TRBV9; J gene: TRBJ2-3; D gene: TRBD2
CDR3 DNA: TGTGCCAGCAGCCTCGGGGCGGGAGGCCAGAACACCGGGGAGCTGTTTTTT; CDR3 protein: CASSLGAGGQNTGELFF; clone size: NA; V gene: TRBV11-3; J gene: TRBJ2-2; D gene: TRBD2
CDR3 DNA: TGTGCCAGCAGCCCCGGGACTTCAGGCTATGGCTACACCTTC; CDR3 protein: CASSPGTSGYGYTF; clone size: few; V gene: TRBV7-9; J gene: TRBJ1-2; D gene: NA
CDR3 DNA: TGTGCCAGTAGTGAGCAGGGGGCCACTGAAGCTTTCTTT; CDR3 protein: CASSEQGATEAFF; clone size: NA; V gene: TRBV19; J gene: TRBJ1-1; D gene: TRBD1
CDR3 DNA: TGTGCCAGCAGCCACAGGGATCAGCCCCAGCATTTT; CDR3 protein: CASSHRDQPQHF; clone size: NA; V gene: TRBV6-1; J gene: TRBJ1-5; D gene: NA
CDR3 DNA: TGTGCCAGCAGCTCCCGTCTGGCAGCTCACACTGAAGCTTTCTTT; CDR3 protein: CASSSRLAAHTEAFF; clone size: NA; V gene: TRBV5-4; J gene: TRBJ1-1; D gene: NA
CDR3 DNA: TGTGCCAGCAGCTTCCCGGGAGGGGGGCGGCGAGGCTACACCTTC; CDR3 protein: CASSFPGGGRRGYTF; clone size: few; V gene: TRBV7-9; J gene: TRBJ1-2; D gene: NA
CDR3 DNA: TGTGCCAGCAGCGTAGGGGGTAGCTCCTCCCAAGAGACCCAGTACTTC; CDR3 protein: CASSVGGSSSQETQYF; clone size: few; V gene: TRBV9; J gene: TRBJ2-5; D gene: NA
CDR3 DNA: TGTGCCAGCAGTTTACTTCCTGACAGGGCAGCTTTCTTT; CDR3 protein: CASSLLPDRAAFF; clone size: NA; V gene: TRBV27; J gene: TRBJ1-1; D gene: TRBD1
CDR3 DNA: TGCGCCAGCAGCTTGGGACAGGAATACAATGAGCAGTTCTTC; CDR3 protein: CASSLGQEYNEQFF; clone size: few; V gene: TRBV5-1; J gene: TRBJ2-1; D gene: NA
CDR3 DNA: TGCGCCAGCAGCTCCTGGGGGATTAGCACAGATACGCAGTATTTT; CDR3 protein: CASSSWGISTDTQYF; clone size: few; V gene: TRBV5-1; J gene: TRBJ2-3; D gene: NA
CDR3 DNA: TGTGCCAGCAGCTCCACTGAAGCTTTCTTT; CDR3 protein: CASSSTEAFF; clone size: NA; V gene: TRBV7-9; J gene: TRBJ1-1; D gene: NA
CDR3 DNA: TGCGCCAGCAGCCGACAGGTGGGGGACACCGGGGAGCTGTTTTTT; CDR3 protein: CASSRQVGDTGELFF; clone size: many; V gene: TRBV4-1; J gene: TRBJ2-2; D gene: NA
CDR3 DNA: TGTGCCAGCAGACTAGCGGGAGGTTTCTACAATGAGCAGTTCTTC; CDR3 protein: CASRLAGGFYNEQFF; clone size: few; V gene: TRBV3-1; J gene: TRBJ2-1; D gene: TRBD2
CDR3 DNA: TGTGCCACCAGCAGAGACAGGGGGTACACTGAAGCTTTCTTT; CDR3 protein: CATSRDRGYTEAFF; clone size: NA; V gene: TRBV15; J gene: TRBJ1-1; D gene: TRBD1
CDR3 DNA: TGCAGCGTTGAGACCGTACAGCACATGAACACTGAAGCTTTCTTT; CDR3 protein: CSVETVQHMNTEAFF; clone size: NA; V gene: TRBV29-1; J gene: TRBJ1-1; D gene: NA
CDR3 DNA: TGTGCCAGCACCCCCGGGCTGGGGGGCTACGAGCAGTACTTC; CDR3 protein: CASTPGLGGYEQYF; clone size: few; V gene: TRBV9; J gene: TRBJ2-7; D gene: NA
CDR3 DNA: TGTGCCAGCAGCTGGGGCGGGAGACAAGGGTATTTT; CDR3 protein: CASSWGGRQGYF; clone size: few; V gene: TRBV7-2; J gene: TRBJ2-3; D gene: TRBD2
CDR3 DNA: TGTGCCAGCAGCCAGAATGACAGGGGCTCCTACGAGCAGTACTTC; CDR3 protein: CASSQNDRGSYEQYF; clone size: few; V gene: TRBV11-1; J gene: TRBJ2-7; D gene: TRBD1
CDR3 DNA: TGTGCCAGCAGCCAAGTAAAGGGGCGGACTGAAGCTTTCTTT; CDR3 protein: CASSQVKGRTEAFF; clone size: few; V gene: TRBV4-2; J gene: TRBJ1-1; D gene: NA
CDR3 DNA: TGCGCCAGCAGCTTGGGGGCAGGCCACTACGAGCAGTACTTC; CDR3 protein: CASSLGAGHYEQYF; clone size: many; V gene: TRBV5-1; J gene: TRBJ2-7; D gene: NA
CDR3 DNA: TGCAGTGCTAGAGATAGGGACGGCCACAATGAGCAGTTCTTC; CDR3 protein: CSARDRDGHNEQFF; clone size: NA; V gene: TRBV20-1; J gene: TRBJ2-1; D gene: NA
CDR3 DNA: TGTGCCACCAGTGATTTTAGTAGCGGTCAAGAGACCCAGTACTTC; CDR3 protein: CATSDFSSGQETQYF; clone size: NA; V gene: TRBV24-1; J gene: TRBJ2-5; D gene: NA
CDR3 DNA: TGTGCCACCAGAGATTCCCAAGATACGCAGTATTTT; CDR3 protein: CATRDSQDTQYF; clone size: NA; V gene: TRBV24-1; J gene: TRBJ2-3; D gene: NA